The clone carrying this TCR beta chain was found many times. As yet, its antigen is unknown. The read terminates 3 residues ahead of where the CDR3 ends, so the germline J gene completes it. Caucasian heritage predominated among both patients and controls. Produced via immunoSEQ multiplex PCR; TCRdb's table is partial and in-frame only. Observed are about 35,000 clones, no singletons, with the top ten taking roughly a tenth. From germline, CDR1 is SGHKS and CDR2 YYEKEE (reference sequence). The V gene end was trimmed by 4 bases and the J gene end by 7 bases; junction bases not matched to a gene: 13. The CDR3 runs 15 residues. The sample comes from a study of T cell clonality in common variable immunodeficiency. General study points: Shared TCRbeta clones were fewer between CVID subjects than controls. Patient heterogeneity in the CVID cohort limited correlations between repertoire features and clinical complications.

The sample consisted of peripheral blood mononuclear cells. The genes are TRBV5-5 and TRBJ1-1; 7 bases align to TRBD1. The receptor was derived from a person aged 18 to 75 in good health. CDR3 DNA (partial): TGTGCCAGCAGCCCCCAGGGAGGGGGCGCCTTTGAA. Translated: CASSPQGGGAFE. In full, the CDR3 is CASSPQGGGAFEAFF.